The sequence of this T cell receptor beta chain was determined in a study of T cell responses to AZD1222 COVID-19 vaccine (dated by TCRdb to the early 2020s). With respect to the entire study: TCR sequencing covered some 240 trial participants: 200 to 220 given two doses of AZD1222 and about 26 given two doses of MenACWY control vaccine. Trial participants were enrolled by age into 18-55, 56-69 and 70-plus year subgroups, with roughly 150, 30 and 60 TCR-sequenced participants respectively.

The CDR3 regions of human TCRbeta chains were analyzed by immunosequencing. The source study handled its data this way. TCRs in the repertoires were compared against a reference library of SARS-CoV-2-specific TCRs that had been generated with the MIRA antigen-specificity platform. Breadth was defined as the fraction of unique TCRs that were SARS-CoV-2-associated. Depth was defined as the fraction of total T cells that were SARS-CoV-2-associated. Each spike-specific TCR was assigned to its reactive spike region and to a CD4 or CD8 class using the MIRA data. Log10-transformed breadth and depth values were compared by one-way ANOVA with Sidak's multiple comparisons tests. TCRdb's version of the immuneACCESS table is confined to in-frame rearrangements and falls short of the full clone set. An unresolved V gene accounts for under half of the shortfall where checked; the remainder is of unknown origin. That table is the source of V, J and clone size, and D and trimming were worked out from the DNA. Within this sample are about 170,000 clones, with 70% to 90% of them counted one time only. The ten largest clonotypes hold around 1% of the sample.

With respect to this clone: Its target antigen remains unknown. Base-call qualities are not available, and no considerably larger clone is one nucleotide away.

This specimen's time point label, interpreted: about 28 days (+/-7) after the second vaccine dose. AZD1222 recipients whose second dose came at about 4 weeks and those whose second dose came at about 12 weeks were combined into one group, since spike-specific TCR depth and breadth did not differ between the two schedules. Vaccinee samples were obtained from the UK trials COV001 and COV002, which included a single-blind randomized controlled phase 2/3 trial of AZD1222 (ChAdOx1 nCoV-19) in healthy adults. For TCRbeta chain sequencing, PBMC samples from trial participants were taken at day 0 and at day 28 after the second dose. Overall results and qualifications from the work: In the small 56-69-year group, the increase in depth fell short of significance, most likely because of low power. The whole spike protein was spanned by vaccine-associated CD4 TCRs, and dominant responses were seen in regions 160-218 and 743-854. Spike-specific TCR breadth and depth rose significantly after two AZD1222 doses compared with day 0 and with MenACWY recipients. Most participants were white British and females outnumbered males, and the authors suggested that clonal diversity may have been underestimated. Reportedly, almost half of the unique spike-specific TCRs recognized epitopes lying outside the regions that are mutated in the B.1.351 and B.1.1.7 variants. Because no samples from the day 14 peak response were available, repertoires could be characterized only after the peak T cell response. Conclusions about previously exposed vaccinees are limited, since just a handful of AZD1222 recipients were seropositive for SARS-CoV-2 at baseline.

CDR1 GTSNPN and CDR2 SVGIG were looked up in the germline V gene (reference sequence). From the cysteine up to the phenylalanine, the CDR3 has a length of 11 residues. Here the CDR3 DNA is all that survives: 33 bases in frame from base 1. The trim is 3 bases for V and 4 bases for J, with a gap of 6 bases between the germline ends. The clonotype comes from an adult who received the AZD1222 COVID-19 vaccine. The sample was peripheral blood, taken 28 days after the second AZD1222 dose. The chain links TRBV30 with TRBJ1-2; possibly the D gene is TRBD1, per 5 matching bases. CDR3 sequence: CAWRGLYGYTF. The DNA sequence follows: TGTGCCTGGAGGGGGCTCTATGGCTACACCTTC.